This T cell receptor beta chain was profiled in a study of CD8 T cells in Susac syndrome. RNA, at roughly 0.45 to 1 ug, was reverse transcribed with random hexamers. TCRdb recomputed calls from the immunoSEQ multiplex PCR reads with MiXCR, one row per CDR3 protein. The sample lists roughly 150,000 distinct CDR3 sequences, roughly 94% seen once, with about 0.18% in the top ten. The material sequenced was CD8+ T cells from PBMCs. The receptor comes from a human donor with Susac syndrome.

The CDR3 nucleotides are TGTGCCAGCAGTTTATCCCCCCAGGACCTTTATGGCTACACCTTC. Translated, it gives CASSLSPQDLYGYTF. The chain employs TRBV28 and TRBJ1-2; D ambiguous. Per germline, CDR1 MDHEN and CDR2 SYDVKM. The V gene lost 1 base and the J gene lost 5 bases, with 14 bases spanning the gap. CDR3 length: 15 amino acids.